These 24 T cell receptor beta chains were all obtained from the same sample, sequenced in a study of blood T cell repertoires in COVID-19. Here immunoSEQ multiplex PCR was the method, and the copy in TCRdb shows in-frame clones only, minus some. The sample consists of about 120,000 clones, 85% to 90% of them appearing once. Sequencing used peripheral blood. All receptors come from a human donor with acute or convalescent COVID-19. The donor label of this sample is uncertain.

This clone was detected only once. The V call is TRBV10-1, the J call TRBJ1-2; 8 nucleotides match TRBD1. Germline CDR1 is WNHNN and CDR2 is SYGVQD (reference sequence). The CDR3 is 17 residues long. V lost 8 bases to trimming and J lost 2 bases; unmatched junction nucleotides: 16. As DNA, the CDR3 is TGCGCCAGCCCACCCCAACCTGGACAGGGCGCCAACTATGGCTACACCTTC. Residues: CASPPQPGQGANYGYTF.

V usage is TRBV15 and J usage is TRBJ1-2, with 11 nucleotides matching TRBD1. V gave up 2 bases and J gave up 4 bases; unmatched junction bases: 3. Germline V CDR1 and CDR2: LNHNV, YYDKDF (reference sequence). This CDR3 comprises 15 residues. This CDR3 is CATSRLGQGGYGYTF. CDR3 in DNA: TGTGCCACCAGCAGACTGGGACAGGGGGGCTATGGCTACACCTTC.

CDR3 loop: CASSPGSLEQYF. In nucleotides, the CDR3 is TGTGCCAGCTCGCCGGGATCTTTGGAGCAGTACTTC. The J gene is TRBJ2-7, the V gene TRBV18; possibly TRBD2 for D (5 bases). The CDR3 extends over 12 amino acids. The germline V gene has CDR1 KGHSH and CDR2 LQKENI. Deletions cut 6 bases from V and 7 bases from J, with 13 bases between.

The chain joins TRBV3-1 (or the pseudogene TRBV3-2) to TRBJ1-4, with D possibly being TRBD1 (6 bases). This CDR3 has 14 residues. Germline loops: CDR1 LGHDT, CDR2 YNNKEL (reference sequence). Trimming took 4 bases from V and 4 from J, leaving 10 bases between them. This chain's CDR3 is CASSLDRNNEKLFF. CDR3 DNA sequence: TGTGCCAGCAGCCTTGACAGGAATAATGAAAAACTGTTTTTT.

This clone was found once. This sequence joins TRBV10-3 and TRBJ2-2; D possibly corresponds to TRBD1 (6 bases). V gave up 4 bases and J gave up 4 bases, with 16 bases separating them. Per the germline V gene, CDR1 is ENHRY and CDR2 is SYGVKD. The CDR3 covers 16 residues. CDR3 nucleotides: TGTGCCATCAGTGGAATTGGACAGTTTTCCACCGGGGAGCTGTTTTTT. This sequence encodes CAISGIGQFSTGELFF.

The J gene is TRBJ1-2, the V gene TRBV7-8; TRBD1 matches 8 bases. The CDR3 spans 15 residues. The J segment lost 8 bases and the V segment lost 5 bases, leaving 13 bases of the junction unmatched. From germline, CDR1 is SGHVS and CDR2 FQNEAQ. CDR3 nucleotide sequence: TGTGCCAGCAGCCTACAAGCTGGACAGGGTAGGGGCTACACCTTC. The encoded protein is CASSLQAGQGRGYTF.

This sequence joins TRBV5-5 and TRBJ2-3; 10 bases match TRBD2. J gave up 8 bases and V 1 base, and 13 bases lay outside the gene matches. Looked up from germline, CDR1 is SGHKS and CDR2 is YYEKEE (reference sequence). The CDR3 has 17 residues. This chain's CDR3 is CASSLYPASGSLATQYF. The CDR3 region has the DNA TGTGCCAGCAGCTTGTATCCAGCTAGCGGGAGCCTAGCTACGCAGTATTTT.

The V gene is TRBV10-3, the J gene TRBJ1-2; D remains unclear. V was cut by 0 bases and J by 5 bases, with 7 bases left in between. The CDR3 contains 13 residues. Germline V gene sequence: CDR1 ENHRY, CDR2 SYGVKD. This chain's CDR3 is CAISESPLYGYTF. In nucleotides, the CDR3 is TGTGCCATCAGTGAGTCCCCCTTGTATGGCTACACCTTC.

The chain joins TRBV6-6 to TRBJ1-5; 8 positions match TRBD1. V shed 3 bases, J shed 7 bases, and the junction held 8 bases outside the gene matches. CDR3 length equals 15 residues. From germline, CDR1 is MNHNY and CDR2 SVGAGI (reference sequence). The CDR3 sequence is CASSYEWTGRQPQHF. The CDR3 DNA reads TGTGCCAGCAGTTATGAGTGGACAGGGCGACAGCCCCAGCATTTT.

The V and J genes are TRBV19 and TRBJ2-7, with D perhaps matching TRBD1 (5 bases). Per the germline V gene, CDR1 is LNHDA and CDR2 is SQIVND (reference sequence). The CDR3 spans 15 residues. V lost 5 bases and J lost 1, with 15 bases in between. CDR3 in DNA: TGTGCCAGTAGTCAAGCAGGGTTAGGGTCCTACGAGCAGTACTTC. Translating it yields CASSQAGLGSYEQYF.

The gene calls are TRBV12-3 or TRBV12-4 and TRBJ1-6; D is unclear. The CDR3 runs to 13 residues. The germline V and J ends were trimmed by 6 bases and 1 base, with 4 bases remaining between them. CDR3 protein: CASSPSYNSPLHF. The CDR3 nucleotides are TGTGCCAGCAGCCCTTCCTATAATTCACCCCTCCACTTT.

This clone showed up just once. The chain employs TRBV28 and TRBJ2-1, with TRBD1 matching 9 bases. Germline loops: CDR1 MDHEN, CDR2 SYDVKM. The V segment lost 8 bases and the J segment 0 bases; nucleotides outside the gene matches: 11. This CDR3 spans 17 amino acids. The CDR3 nucleotides are TGTGCCAGCCGATCCCGGACAGGGGTTTTCTCCTACAATGAGCAGTTCTTC. Translating it yields CASRSRTGVFSYNEQFF.

The chain links TRBV27 to TRBJ2-5; 8 bases line up with TRBD1. This CDR3 is 12 amino acids long. Germline lookup yields CDR1 MNHEY and CDR2 SMNVEV (reference sequence). V shed 11 bases and J 5 bases; nucleotides not matched to a gene: 7. The CDR3, as DNA: TGTGCCGCAGGGGGCCAGGGGGAGACCCAGTACTTC. This translates into CAAGGQGETQYF.

The V gene is TRBV7-6, the J gene TRBJ1-2; 8 bases match TRBD1. The trim removed 4 bases at V and 3 bases at J, leaving 7 bases unmatched. The CDR3 is 15 amino acids. Germline V gives CDR1 SGHVS, CDR2 FNYEAQ. CDR3 protein: CASSSGQESYYGYTF. CDR3 DNA: TGTGCCAGCAGCTCGGGACAGGAAAGCTACTATGGCTACACCTTC.

This chain links TRBV18 with TRBJ2-1, with a possible D match to TRBD1 (6 bases). The CDR3 has 14 amino acids. Trimming left V 0 bases short and J 9 bases short, with 12 bases between. Germline V gene lookup returns CDR1 KGHSH and CDR2 LQKENI. The CDR3 region has the DNA TGTGCCAGCTCACCACCCACAGGGCTAGGTGAGCAGTTCTTC. This encodes CASSPPTGLGEQFF. Looking up the rest from reference TRBV18 and TRBJ2-1 gives the full variable domain: NAGVMQNPRHLVRRRGQEARLRCSPMKGHSHVYWYRQLPEEGLKFMVYLQKENIIDESGMPKERFSAEFPKEGPSILRIQQVVRGDSAAYFCASSPPTGLGEQFFGPGTRLTVL.

This chain uses TRBV15 with TRBJ1-5; weak D call: TRBD1 (5 bases). The germline gives CDR1 LNHNV, CDR2 YYDKDF (reference sequence). The V end lost 4 bases, the J end lost 1 base, and 17 bases lay between the germline ends. The CDR3 spans 17 residues. DNA of the CDR3: TGTGCCACCAGCACACAGGTGGAGGGGCCCAGCAATCAGCCCCAGCATTTT. Translating it yields CATSTQVEGPSNQPQHF.

The chain joins TRBV19 to TRBJ1-1; D is ambiguous. The CDR3 totals 14 residues. Trimming removed 5 bases at V and 11 bases at J, with 21 bases between. Germline CDR1 is LNHDA and CDR2 is SQIVND (reference sequence). CDR3 amino acids: CASSPRELGRSAFF. CDR3 in DNA: TGTGCCAGTAGTCCCCGGGAACTGGGCCGGTCGGCTTTCTTT.

The chain links TRBV9 to TRBJ2-2, with 8 nucleotides matching TRBD1. Trimming removed 0 bases from V and 6 bases from J; junction bases left unmatched: 1. This CDR3 is built from 14 residues. CDR1 SGDLS and CDR2 YYNGEE come from the germline V gene. The CDR3 protein is CASSVGGQAGELFF. The DNA for the CDR3 is TGTGCCAGCAGCGTAGGGGGACAGGCCGGGGAGCTGTTTTTT.

The chain links TRBV2 to TRBJ1-5; tentatively, D is TRBD1 (5 bases). The CDR3 totals 14 residues. The V gene's germline CDR1 is SNHLY and CDR2 FYNNEI. Trimming stripped 3 bases from V and 3 bases from J, with 9 bases between. The CDR3 protein is CASSEKGANQPQHF. CDR3 coding DNA: TGTGCCAGCAGTGAGAAAGGGGCCAATCAGCCCCAGCATTTT. The whole variable domain, filled in from reference TRBV2 and TRBJ1-5, reads EPEVTQTPSHQVTQMGQEVILRCVPISNHLYFYWYRQILGQKVEFLVSFYNNEISEKSEIFDDQFSVERPDGSNFTLKIRSTKLEDSAMYFCASSEKGANQPQHFGDGTRLSIL.

This clone has only one observation. The V call is TRBV7-2, the J call TRBJ2-7, with 8 nucleotides matching TRBD1. The CDR3 sequence is 15 residues long. Germline trimming cut 1 base from V and 5 bases from J; bases unmatched to any gene: 7. Germline V gene sequence: CDR1 SGHTA, CDR2 FQGNSA. The CDR3 sequence is CASSLGRQGLDEQYF. Written as DNA, the CDR3 is TGTGCCAGCAGCTTAGGACGACAGGGGTTGGACGAGCAGTACTTC.

The rearrangement links TRBV4-2 to TRBJ1-1; D not certain. The CDR3 has 15 amino acids. Per the germline V gene, CDR1 is LGHNA and CDR2 is YNFKEQ. Trimming took 0 bases from V and 1 from J, leaving 9 bases between them. The CDR3 reads CASSQDPIGNTEAFF. The CDR3 DNA sequence: TGTGCCAGCAGCCAAGACCCTATCGGGAACACTGAAGCTTTCTTT.

The CDR3 loop is CASSISGLGYTF. CDR3 bases: TGTGCCAGCAGCATCTCGGGATTAGGCTACACCTTC. This sequence joins TRBV7-8 and TRBJ1-2; D unresolved. CDR1 and CDR2 from the germline V gene are SGHVS and FQNEAQ. V dropped 5 bases and J dropped 8 bases, with 12 bases sitting between them. The CDR3 has 12 amino acids. The variable domain in full, completed from reference TRBV7-8 and TRBJ1-2, reads GAGVSQSPRYKVAKRGQDVALRCDPISGHVSLFWYQQALGQGPEFLTYFQNEAQLDKSGLPSDRFFAERPEGSVSTLKIQRTQQEDSAVYLCASSISGLGYTFGSGTRLTVV.

The chain recombines TRBV19 with TRBJ2-4; 7 nucleotides align to TRBD1. Germline lookup yields CDR1 LNHDA and CDR2 SQIVND (reference sequence). The V gene end was trimmed by 3 bases and the J gene end by 1 base; junction bases not matched to a gene: 3. The CDR3 contains 15 residues. Here the CDR3 reads CASSMAGGAKNIQYF. CDR3 nucleotides: TGTGCCAGTAGTATGGCAGGGGGTGCCAAAAACATTCAGTACTTC.

This clone appeared once. The chain is built from TRBV7-2 and TRBJ1-2; TRBD1 agrees at 8 bases. The CDR3 length is 15 residues. After removal of 1 base from V and 4 bases from J, the junction contained 5 bases not matched to a gene. Germline V gene sequence: CDR1 SGHTA, CDR2 FQGNSA. The CDR3, as DNA: TGTGCCAGCAGCTTAGTGACAGGGGATGCCTATGGCTACACCTTC. It yields the protein CASSLVTGDAYGYTF.